This record looks at one TCR beta chain sequence and its context. The CDR3 has 15 amino acids. Deletions cut 2 bases from V and 14 bases from J, with 19 bases between. CDR1 and CDR2 (germline): SGHTA, FQGTGA. The data are from a study of CD8+CD57+ T cells in acquired aplastic anemia. The study profiled TCR beta VDJ and CDR3 using genomic DNA as template. TCRdb recomputed calls from the reads with MiXCR, one row per CDR3 protein. The table shows a few hundred thousand distinct CDR3 sequences, with around 68% occurring only once. The source of this sequence is a human donor in good health, serving as a control. The sample taken for sequencing was sorted CD4+, CD8+, or CD8+CD57+ T cells (not recorded which) from PBMCs. The chain uses TRBV7-3 and TRBJ1-6, with D unclear. The CDR3 DNA sequence: TGTGCCAGCAGCTTAGTCGACTCCCCGATTGCAACCCTCCACTTT. It translates to CASSLVDSPIATLHF.